The 31 T cell receptor beta chains below come from one sample, sequenced in a study of OX40 agonist ivuxolimab in advanced cancers. The receptor library was made with the immunoSEQ multiplex PCR assay. Drawn from immuneACCESS, this table holds only the in-frame rearrangements with V and J called that TCRdb kept. Clones are partly lost; checked studies trace under half to an unresolved V gene and leave the rest unexplained. The sample yields some 50,000 clones; about 87% were counted once. Approximately 5% of the sample is taken by the ten largest. Here the sequenced sample was CD4+ or CD8+ T cells sorted from blood, taken in a trial of the OX40 agonist ivuxolimab. These receptors were taken from an adult with an advanced solid tumor such as melanoma, head and neck, liver or kidney cancer.

This sequence joins TRBV28 and TRBJ2-7, with 11 bases that match TRBD1. V dropped 5 bases and J dropped 2; count of bases not matched to a gene: 2. The germline gives CDR1 MDHEN, CDR2 SYDVKM. The CDR3 runs 14 residues. The DNA of the CDR3 is TGTGCCAGCAGTCGGACAGGGGGCACCTACGAGCAGTACTTC. As protein: CASSRTGGTYEQYF.

The CDR3 region is CASSIGGLAGTDTQYF. CDR3 bases: TGTGCCAGTAGTATAGGAGGACTAGCGGGCACAGATACGCAGTATTTT. The gene calls are TRBV19 and TRBJ2-3; 10 nucleotides align to TRBD2. The J segment lost 1 base and the V segment lost 1 base, leaving 2 bases of the junction unmatched. This CDR3 has 16 residues. Germline V gene data show CDR1 as LNHDA and CDR2 as SQIVND (reference sequence).

The V gene is TRBV20-1, the J gene TRBJ2-1; no clear D. Trimming stripped 6 bases from V and 9 bases from J, with 9 bases between. This CDR3 is built from 10 residues. Germline loops: CDR1 DFQATT, CDR2 SNEGSKA (reference sequence). The CDR3, as DNA: TGCAGTGCCTACCAAGTTGAGCAGTTCTTC. Translating gives CSAYQVEQFF.

The chain combines TRBV28 with TRBJ1-5; tentatively, D is TRBD1 (5 bases). Trimming removed 3 bases at V and 8 bases at J, with 17 bases between. The CDR3 runs 15 residues. Germline CDR1 reads MDHEN; CDR2 reads SYDVKM. The CDR3 loop reads CASSLWGDYTEPQHF. Here the CDR3 DNA reads TGTGCCAGCAGTTTGTGGGGGGACTACACGGAGCCCCAGCATTTT.

The table lists this clone with a few counts. The V and J genes are TRBV6-6 and TRBJ2-1; 8 bases agree with TRBD2. V was pared by 5 bases and J by 4 bases, with 7 bases of the junction left unmatched. This CDR3 comprises 15 residues. The germline V gene has CDR1 MNHNY and CDR2 SVGAGI (reference sequence). Here the CDR3 DNA reads TGTGCCAGCAGTAGAGCGGGAGCGTCGTACAATGAGCAGTTCTTC. This gives the protein CASSRAGASYNEQFF.

This clone was detected only a few times. The V call is TRBV6-5, the J call TRBJ1-5; D is unclear. Germline loops: CDR1 MNHEY, CDR2 SVGAGI. There are 13 residues in the CDR3. V lost 6 bases to trimming and J lost 2 bases, with 8 bases between them. CDR3 protein: CASSSTGNQPQHF. In DNA, the CDR3 is TGTGCCAGCAGCAGTACGGGCAATCAGCCCCAGCATTTT.

This chain uses TRBV2 with TRBJ2-2, with TRBD2 matching over 14 bases. The J segment lost 8 bases and the V segment lost 6 bases, leaving 8 bases of the junction unmatched. This CDR3 is built from 16 residues. The germline V gene has CDR1 SNHLY and CDR2 FYNNEI. The CDR3: CASSRLAGGLVGELFF. In nucleotides, the CDR3 is TGTGCCAGCAGCCGACTAGCGGGAGGGCTTGTGGGGGAGCTGTTTTTT. Full variable domain (missing parts from reference TRBV2 and TRBJ2-2): EPEVTQTPSHQVTQMGQEVILRCVPISNHLYFYWYRQILGQKVEFLVSFYNNEISEKSEIFDDQFSVERPDGSNFTLKIRSTKLEDSAMYFCASSRLAGGLVGELFFGEGSRLTVL.

This chain joins TRBV6-5 and TRBJ2-1, with 8 bases lining up with TRBD1. Per germline, CDR1 MNHEY and CDR2 SVGAGI. Trimming removed 5 bases from V and 4 bases from J; junction bases left unmatched: 4. CDR3 length: 14 amino acids. CDR3 protein: CASSPRDRYNEQFF. For the CDR3, the DNA is TGTGCCAGCAGTCCCCGGGACAGGTACAATGAGCAGTTCTTC.

The rearrangement uses TRBV5-1 and TRBJ2-1; 8 bases fit TRBD2. Germline CDR1 reads SGHRS; CDR2 reads YFSETQ. The trim removed 4 bases at V and 1 base at J, leaving 4 bases unmatched. The CDR3 is 15 amino acids. The CDR3 DNA reads TGCGCCAGCAGCATAAGCGGGAGTTCCTACAATGAGCAGTTCTTC. Translated, it gives CASSISGSSYNEQFF.

In this sample, this clone turned up once. The CDR3 DNA reads as TGTGCCAGCTCACCTGGACTAGCGGAGAGAAGTGAGCAGTTCTTC. Amino acid sequence: CASSPGLAERSEQFF. The chain combines TRBV18 with TRBJ2-1; 10 bases map to TRBD2. The junction had 8 bases not matched to a gene; V was cut back by 3 bases and J by 9 bases. CDR1 and CDR2 (germline): KGHSH, LQKENI. This CDR3 contains 15 residues.

The chain couples TRBV6-5 to TRBJ2-7; a possible D gene is TRBD1 (7 bases). This CDR3 has 15 amino acids. Germline values: CDR1 MNHEY, CDR2 SVGAGI. The V end lost 0 bases, the J end lost 3 bases, and 12 bases lay between the germline ends. CDR3 in DNA: TGTGCCAGCAGTTACTCCCAGGGGGGCTACTACGAGCAGTACTTC. Its protein product is CASSYSQGGYYEQYF.

This clone showed up just once. The genes are TRBV6-5 and TRBJ1-1; no clear D. The CDR3 covers 15 residues. The V gene's germline CDR1 is MNHEY and CDR2 SVGAGI. The V end was cut by 6 bases, the J end by 1 base, with 15 bases between. Here the CDR3 reads CASSHSARSNTEAFF. The CDR3 DNA reads TGTGCCAGCAGCCACTCGGCTCGGTCGAACACTGAAGCTTTCTTT.

The chain links TRBV28 to TRBJ1-4, with D hard to call. The CDR3 is made up of 12 amino acids. With 2 bases removed from V and 14 bases from J, the gap between germline ends came to 12 bases. Germline V CDR1 and CDR2: MDHEN, SYDVKM. CDR3 in amino acids: CASSLPHQNLFF. DNA of the CDR3: TGTGCCAGCAGTTTACCTCACCAGAACCTGTTTTTT.

The rearrangement links TRBV10-3 to TRBJ2-3, with TRBD2 matching 11 bases. V dropped 6 bases and J dropped 5; count of bases not matched to a gene: 7. The CDR3 covers 15 residues. CDR1 is ENHRY, CDR2 SYGVKD, per germline. The CDR3 DNA is TGTGCCATCAGCCCGGGTAGCGGGAGGGGAGATACGCAGTATTTT. Translated: CAISPGSGRGDTQYF.

This clone was recorded only once. This chain connects TRBV11-1 to TRBJ2-7, with TRBD2 identical over 13 bases. CDR1 and CDR2 (germline): SGHAT, FQDESV (reference sequence). This CDR3 contains 16 residues. Trimming cost V 2 bases and J 5 bases; bases outside gene matches: 6. The CDR3 nucleotides read TGTGCCAGCAGCTTATGGACTAGCGGGAGAAGTGACGAGCAGTACTTC. As protein: CASSLWTSGRSDEQYF.

As DNA, the CDR3 is TGTGCCAGCAAGGGGGGCTATGGCTACACCTTC. Protein product: CASKGGYGYTF. The chain employs TRBV21-1 and TRBJ1-2. TRBV21-1 is a listed pseudogene. This CDR3 comprises 11 residues.

A note on this clone: The junction departs from germline at one end; a sequencing error may be responsible. The chain recombines TRBV7-2 with TRBJ2-7; TRBD2 matches at 8 bases. The V gene's germline CDR1 is SGHTA and CDR2 FQGNSA. The CDR3 totals 16 residues. This CDR3 is CAGSFGPGTRAYEQYF. The CDR3 bases are TGTGCCGGCAGCTTTGGCCCCGGGACTAGGGCCTACGAGCAGTACTTC.

The chain uses TRBV5-4 and TRBJ2-5; possible D gene TRBD1, 7 bases. Germline V gives CDR1 SGHNT, CDR2 YYREEE (reference sequence). Trimming took 1 base from V and 5 from J, leaving 12 bases between them. This CDR3 has 14 residues. This CDR3 is CASSLSRGAETQYF. CDR3 nucleotide sequence: TGTGCCAGCAGCTTGAGCAGGGGGGCCGAGACCCAGTACTTC.

This chain uses TRBV7-2 with TRBJ2-5; D call uncertain. Per the germline V gene, CDR1 is SGHTA and CDR2 is FQGNSA. V shed 3 bases and J shed 4 bases, with 12 bases lying between them. CDR3 length: 14 amino acids. The CDR3 sequence: CASSFSWVLETQYF. As DNA, the CDR3 is TGTGCCAGCAGCTTTAGTTGGGTTTTAGAGACCCAGTACTTC.

As concerns this clone: This specimen includes other DNA sequences encoding the same CDR3. The V call is TRBV19, the J call TRBJ1-2; tentatively, D is TRBD1 (5 bases). V was clipped by 3 bases and J by 8 bases, with 10 bases between them. The CDR3 totals 12 residues. Germline V gene lookup returns CDR1 LNHDA and CDR2 SQIVND (reference sequence). CDR3 sequence reads: CASSIRGDGYTF. DNA for the CDR3: TGTGCCAGTAGTATCAGAGGGGACGGCTACACCTTC.

This rearrangement joins TRBV19 to TRBJ1-1; no clear D gene. With 6 bases removed from V and 1 base from J, the gap between germline ends came to 12 bases. Germline V gives CDR1 LNHDA, CDR2 SQIVND (reference sequence). This CDR3 is 14 amino acids long. The CDR3 sequence is CASRTGRPNTEAFF. The CDR3 region has the DNA TGTGCCAGTAGAACGGGCAGGCCGAACACTGAAGCTTTCTTT.

The V and J genes are TRBV14 and TRBJ2-3, with a weak D call TRBD2 (6 bases). V lost 4 bases and J 3 bases, leaving 17 bases between the germline ends. CDR1 is SGHDN and CDR2 is FVKESK in the germline V gene. The CDR3 sequence is 16 residues long. The CDR3 sequence: CASSLQGAGRTDTQYF. The DNA of the CDR3 is TGTGCCAGCAGCCTACAAGGGGCAGGGAGGACAGATACGCAGTATTTT.

This chain links TRBV7-6 with TRBJ1-3, with 7 bases matching TRBD1. With 1 base clipped from V and 0 bases from J, the junction kept 15 bases outside the gene matches. CDR3 length: 20 amino acids. Germline V gene data show CDR1 as SGHVS and CDR2 as FNYEAQ. The CDR3 sequence: CASSLVGALTGRSSGNTIYF. The CDR3 DNA is TGTGCCAGCAGCTTAGTTGGGGCTCTGACAGGGAGGAGCTCTGGAAACACCATATATTTT.

The rearrangement links TRBV6-6 to TRBJ1-3; unclear D gene. Trimming removed 2 bases from V and 4 bases from J, with 0 bases in between. The CDR3 loop spans 11 amino acids. Germline V gene lookup returns CDR1 MNHNY and CDR2 SVGAGI (reference sequence). The DNA for the CDR3 is TGTGCCAGCAGTTACGGAAACACCATATATTTT. Translated, it gives CASSYGNTIYF.

The CDR3 reads CASSSNRGEKLFF. DNA of the CDR3: TGTGCCAGCAGCTCTAACAGGGGTGAAAAACTGTTTTTT. The genes are TRBV7-2 and TRBJ1-4, with 7 bases fitting TRBD1. The J segment lost 7 bases and the V segment lost 4 bases, leaving 3 bases of the junction unmatched. CDR1 and CDR2 (germline): SGHTA, FQGNSA. This CDR3 is 13 amino acids long.

The chain links TRBV7-2 to TRBJ2-6; D is unclear. The CDR3 totals 15 residues. Trimming shortened V by 5 bases and J by 1 base, and 9 bases separated the two germline ends. Germline-derived CDR1 and CDR2 are SGHTA and FQGNSA. The CDR3: CASSQTPSGANVLTF. The CDR3, as DNA: TGTGCCAGCAGCCAGACGCCGTCTGGGGCCAACGTCCTGACTTTC.

This sequence joins TRBV6-5 and TRBJ2-5; D is unresolved. The CDR3 extends over 11 amino acids. Per germline, CDR1 MNHEY and CDR2 SVGAGI. Trimming took 6 bases from V and 7 from J, leaving 9 bases between them. CDR3 protein: CASSDVGTQYF. CDR3 coding DNA: TGTGCCAGCAGCGACGTAGGGACCCAGTACTTC.

The chain uses TRBV27 and TRBJ2-3; D not certain. Germline V gene lookup returns CDR1 MNHEY and CDR2 SMNVEV (reference sequence). Trimming pared 6 bases from V and 5 bases from J, leaving 6 bases between. This CDR3 region has 11 residues. The CDR3 nucleotides read TGTGCCAGCAGGAGGATAGATACGCAGTATTTT. Translation: CASRRIDTQYF.

V and J are TRBV6-1 and TRBJ2-7; D might be TRBD1 (7 bases). Trimming cost V 8 bases and J 0 bases, with 14 bases left between them. This CDR3 has 14 residues. Germline-derived CDR1 and CDR2 are MNHNS and SASEGT. The CDR3 loop is CASGWGDSSYEQYF. CDR3 nucleotide sequence: TGTGCCAGCGGGTGGGGGGACAGCTCCTACGAGCAGTACTTC.

The chain carries TRBV19 and TRBJ2-1, with 13 bases identical to TRBD2. The CDR3 totals 16 residues. CDR1 LNHDA and CDR2 SQIVND come from the germline V gene (reference sequence). Trimming took 4 bases from V and 7 from J; bases not matched to a gene: 7. The CDR3 region is CASSTSLAGGRNEQFF. CDR3 nucleotide sequence: TGTGCCAGTAGTACCTCACTAGCGGGAGGGAGGAATGAGCAGTTCTTC. The full variable domain, rest sourced from reference TRBV19 and TRBJ2-1, is DGGITQSPKYLFRKEGQNVTLSCEQNLNHDAMYWYRQDPGQGLRLIYYSQIVNDFQKGDIAEGYSVSREKKESFPLTVTSAQKNPTAFYLCASSTSLAGGRNEQFFGPGTRLTVL.

The CDR3 here is CSVEGQGRIKSDTQYF. The CDR3 DNA reads TGCAGCGTTGAGGGACAGGGACGAATAAAGTCAGATACGCAGTATTTT. The chain employs TRBV29-1 and TRBJ2-3, with 9 bases aligning to TRBD1. Germline assignment: CDR1 SQVTM and CDR2 ANQGSEA. The CDR3 spans 16 residues. The J segment lost 4 bases and the V segment lost 3 bases, leaving 11 bases of the junction unmatched.